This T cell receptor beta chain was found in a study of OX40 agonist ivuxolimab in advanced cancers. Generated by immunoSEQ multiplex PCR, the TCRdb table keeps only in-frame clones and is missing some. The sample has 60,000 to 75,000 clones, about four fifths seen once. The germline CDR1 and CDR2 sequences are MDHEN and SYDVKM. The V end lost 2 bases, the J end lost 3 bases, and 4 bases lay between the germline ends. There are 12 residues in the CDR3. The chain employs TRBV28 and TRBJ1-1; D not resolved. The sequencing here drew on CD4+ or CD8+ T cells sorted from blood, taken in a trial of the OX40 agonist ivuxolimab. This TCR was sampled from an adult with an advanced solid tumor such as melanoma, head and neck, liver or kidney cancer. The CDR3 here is CASSLTHTEAFF. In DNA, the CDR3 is TGTGCCAGCAGTTTAACACACACTGAAGCTTTCTTT.